This T cell receptor beta chain was identified in a study of blood T cell repertoires in COVID-19 (dated by TCRdb to 2018 to 2020). Notes on the research overall: Samples from collaborators originated in the United States, Italy and Spain and spanned both the acute and convalescent phases of COVID-19. The prospective study material was composed of cDNA or gDNA derived from T cells, B-cell-depleted T cells, or PBMCs. Subjects who had been exposed to COVID-19, were actively infected with it, or had recovered from it provided the deeply sampled blood TCRbeta repertoires that made up the dataset. The repertoires were released in a freely available public database meant as a resource for research on the immune response to SARS-CoV-2. The samples were drawn from the first 160 participants of the ongoing ImmuneRACE study and from 1,200 or so subjects provided by 6 global collaborators. A de-identified subject ID, COVID-19 status, age in years and sex were almost always included in the sample metadata. HLA class I and class II types, where available, came from metadata supplied by the sample provider rather than from assay-based typing.

What the work shows at the level of the full study, not this receptor alone: Clinical and demographic metadata were provided uncurated, with the amount varying by source and participant.

The collaborating institutions used their own protocols to collect whole blood in K2EDTA tubes. For TCRbeta analysis, collaborators shipped samples in one of three forms: frozen whole blood, isolated PBMCs, or DNA extracted from either of those sample types. The immunoSEQ Assay, a bias-controlled multiplex PCR, was used to amplify TCRbeta CDR3 regions from genomic DNA. Per the original workflow: The number of nucleated cells in each sample was estimated from the amplification of reference gene primers within the assay. To quantify the absolute abundance of each unique TCRbeta CDR3 rearrangement, sequence reads were collapsed and filtered. For each sample, productive Simpson clonality was calculated as the square root of Simpson's diversity index across productive rearrangements. The table comes from immuneACCESS by way of TCRdb, which keeps in-frame sequences with V and J called. Part of the clones is missing from these tables; in studies checked, under half for an unresolved V gene and the rest for unknown reasons. For V, J and clone size, that table is used; D and trimming come from the DNA. This sample comprises more than 25,000 clones, roughly 90% of them detected only once. Jointly, the top ten make up approximately 0.51% of the sample.

Trimming accounts for 6 bases at V and 5 bases at J, while the number of junction bases matched to no gene is 12. From cysteine to phenylalanine, the CDR3 is 15 amino acids long. Only the CDR3 DNA stays, 45 bases, in frame from base 1. The CDR1 and CDR2 encoded by the germline V gene (reference sequence) are SEHNR and FQNEAQ. In regard to this clone: The antigen this receptor binds is unknown. Qualities for individual bases were not recorded, and no much larger clone is one base off.

The rearranged chain carries TRBV7-9 and TRBJ1-2, with 7 bases in between that match TRBD1. The sequenced sample was peripheral blood. The origin of this receptor is a woman between 35 and 50 years old with active or convalescent COVID-19. The CDR3 is CASRGDSLPPYGYTF. The nucleotide sequence is given as TGTGCCAGCAGGGGGGACAGCCTCCCGCCTTATGGCTACACCTTC.